This TCR beta chain was identified during a study of shared clonotypes between healthy human individuals. Study-wide points: Represented diversity, genetic and exposure-history alike, was limited by few donors.

The repertoire was sequenced with immunoSEQ multiplex PCR; TCRdb's copy has only in-frame clones and lacks some. The sample records approximately 2,000,000 clones, 85% to 95% being singletons. Naive CD8 cells were CD45RO-negative, positively selected for CCR7, excluding terminally differentiated effector memory CD45RA+ cells. As for this clone: Its target is not known.

Germline CDR1 and CDR2: SGHRS and YFSETQ. The CDR3 length is 14 residues. Between the trimmed V and J ends, which lost 4 bases and 5 bases, there was a span of 15 bases. The chain joins TRBV5-1 to TRBJ1-2; D not certain. Sequenced input: naive CD8+ T cells from PBMCs. The receptor was isolated from a young man in good health. Some clones in this sample may be carry-over from other donors' samples. The CDR3 DNA sequence: TGCGCCAGCAGCCCTTCGGGAGGTTGGTATGGCTACACCTTC. Encoded protein: CASSPSGGWYGYTF.